The 31 T cell receptor beta chains in this list originate from one sample, sequenced in a study of vaccination and CD4 T cells after COVID-19 (dated by TCRdb to 2021 to 2024). What the time point label conveys for this sample: late sampling 161 to 241 days after vaccination in a few convalescent patients. This specimen's treatment or condition label, interpreted: roughly ten-day PBMC culture with coronavirus spike peptide pools or control peptides (ViraFEST assay). Their antigens are not known. The library was built by means of PCR. Data came from an Illumina iSeq 100. TCR sequencing of DNA from cultured CD4+ T cells used the Oncomine TCR Beta short-read assay at the Johns Hopkins FTIC core. TCRdb reanalyzed the raw reads on its own, using fastp at Q25 for trimming and MiXCR for clone calling, and kept in-frame beta chains. For every CDR3 protein sequence, its rows merge into one entry that carries the most common genes and DNA. The sample has 25,000 to 30,000 distinct CDR3 sequences on record, approximately 41% of them singletons. Of the sample, roughly 5.6% is held by the ten largest clones.

The material was CD4+ T cells from blood, cultured in vitro, obtained about 7 months after SARS-CoV-2 vaccination. The receptors derive from a human donor who had recovered from COVID-19.

The chain is built from TRBV2 and TRBJ2-7; D may be TRBD1 (5 bases). Germline lookup yields CDR1 SNHLY and CDR2 FYNNEI. The CDR3 length is 13 residues. V was trimmed by 4 bases and J by 3 bases, leaving 10 bases between them. Here the CDR3 reads CASSGGFNYEQYF. Written as DNA, the CDR3 is TGTGCCAGCAGTGGGGGCTTTAACTACGAGCAGTACTTC.

V is TRBV24-1 and J is TRBJ2-7; the D gene is possibly TRBD1 (6 bases). Germline V CDR1 and CDR2: KGHDR, SFDVKD. This CDR3 is 14 amino acids long. V was clipped by 9 bases and J by 6 bases, with 20 bases between them. The CDR3 nucleotides are TGTGCCACCGCTGGGGGAAACAGGGCGGTCGAGCAGTACTTC. Translation: CATAGGNRAVEQYF.

The chain combines TRBV25-1 with TRBJ2-7; 10 bases map to TRBD1. V lost 7 bases to trimming and J lost 5 bases; unmatched junction nucleotides: 11. The CDR3 has 15 residues. Germline V gene lookup returns CDR1 MGHDK and CDR2 SYGVNS. CDR3 sequence: CASTPSGTGDHEQYF. For the CDR3, the DNA is TGTGCCAGCACCCCCTCTGGGACAGGGGACCACGAGCAGTACTTC.

This clonotype was seen only a few times. The J gene is TRBJ2-5, the V gene TRBV20-1, with a possible D match to TRBD2 (5 bases). CDR3 size: 13 residues. V lost 5 bases and J 5 bases, leaving 15 bases between the germline ends. Per germline, CDR1 DFQATT and CDR2 SNEGSKA (reference sequence). CDR3: CSAEGLLGETQYF. CDR3 bases: TGCAGTGCTGAGGGCCTCCTGGGCGAGACCCAGTACTTC.

This clonotype was seen more than once but under ten times. The CDR3 DNA reads TGCAGTGCTAGCAGTCTAGGGGCCACTGAAGCTTTCTTT. Amino acids: CSASSLGATEAFF. V gene TRBV20-1 combines with J gene TRBJ1-1; D may be TRBD1 (5 bases). CDR1 is DFQATT and CDR2 is SNEGSKA in the germline V gene (reference sequence). The length of the CDR3 is 13 residues. V gave up 3 bases and J gave up 4 bases, with 12 bases separating them.

This clonotype was found a few times. V usage is TRBV20-1 and J usage is TRBJ2-1; D not certain. Deletions cut 5 bases from V and 6 bases from J, with 17 bases between. The CDR3 covers 14 residues. Germline values: CDR1 DFQATT, CDR2 SNEGSKA (reference sequence). This CDR3 is CSASARPATNEQFF. DNA of the CDR3: TGCAGTGCTTCAGCTCGACCAGCAACCAATGAGCAGTTCTTC.

A few counts support this clonotype. This chain joins TRBV20-1 and TRBJ1-5, with a tentative D call TRBD1 (6 bases). V lost 4 bases and J 3 bases, leaving 16 bases between the germline ends. CDR1 and CDR2 from the germline V gene are DFQATT and SNEGSKA (reference sequence). CDR3 length: 15 amino acids. The DNA for the CDR3 is TGCAGTGCTACACCCAGGGGTAGGGTCAATCAGCCCCAGCATTTT. This sequence encodes CSATPRGRVNQPQHF.

The V gene is TRBV6-1, the J gene TRBJ1-5, with TRBD1 matching over 7 bases. The CDR3 runs 16 residues. V lost 0 bases to trimming and J lost 0 bases; unmatched junction nucleotides: 2. Germline loops: CDR1 MNHNS, CDR2 SASEGT. The CDR3 reads CASSEAGTDSNQPQHF. CDR3 in DNA: TGTGCCAGCAGTGAAGCCGGGACAGATAGCAATCAGCCCCAGCATTTT.

The V call is TRBV7-8, the J call TRBJ1-2; 10 positions match TRBD1. The CDR3 spans 13 residues. With V trimmed by 3 bases and J by 6 bases, 1 base remained unmatched. Germline V gene data show CDR1 as SGHVS and CDR2 as FQNEAQ. The CDR3 DNA follows: TGTGCCAGCAGCTTCGGACAGGGGGATGGCTACACCTTC. Translating gives CASSFGQGDGYTF. Supplemented by reference TRBV7-8 and TRBJ1-2, the full variable domain reads GAGVSQSPRYKVAKRGQDVALRCDPISGHVSLFWYQQALGQGPEFLTYFQNEAQLDKSGLPSDRFFAERPEGSVSTLKIQRTQQEDSAVYLCASSFGQGDGYTFGSGTRLTVV.

This clonotype has a handful of counts. The V call is TRBV7-2, the J call TRBJ2-5; 7 bases map to TRBD2. This CDR3 has 16 residues. V lost 10 bases and J lost 5; bases outside the gene matches: 19. Germline V lookup: CDR1 SGHTA, CDR2 FQGNSA. CDR3 DNA: TGTGCCACTCAACCTAGCCCTAGCGGCGGTGTGGAGACCCAGTACTTC. Protein: CATQPSPSGGVETQYF.

The table lists this clonotype with a few counts. The rearrangement links TRBV7-6 to TRBJ2-1, with TRBD2 matching 10 bases. The CDR3 contains 16 residues. Germline lookup yields CDR1 SGHVS and CDR2 FNYEAQ. V lost 5 bases to trimming and J lost 3 bases; unmatched junction nucleotides: 7. Here the CDR3 reads CASSPPSGSLYNEQFF. DNA for the CDR3: TGTGCCAGCAGCCCGCCTAGCGGGAGCCTCTACAATGAGCAGTTCTTC.

The V and J genes are TRBV27 and TRBJ2-2, with no clear D. V lost 7 bases and J lost 1, with 13 bases in between. CDR3 length equals 15 residues. The germline V gene has CDR1 MNHEY and CDR2 SMNVEV (reference sequence). CDR3 DNA sequence: TGTGCCAGCACCCGGCAGGCTGGGAACACCGGGGAGCTGTTTTTT. Protein product: CASTRQAGNTGELFF.

The chain couples TRBV7-8 to TRBJ2-1; a weak D match, TRBD2 (5 bases). This CDR3 spans 13 amino acids. Trimming shortened V by 0 bases and J by 11 bases, and 11 bases separated the two germline ends. Germline CDR1 and CDR2: SGHVS and FQNEAQ. The chain's CDR3 is CASSLAGVSQQFF. In nucleotides, the CDR3 is TGTGCCAGCAGCTTAGCGGGAGTCTCTCAGCAGTTCTTC.

This chain joins TRBV6-5 and TRBJ2-1, with D maybe TRBD2 (5 bases). V was shortened by 0 bases and J by 8 bases, with 5 bases between the two germline ends. Germline CDR1 is MNHEY and CDR2 is SVGAGI. The length of the CDR3 is 12 residues. For the CDR3, the DNA is TGTGCCAGCAGTTACTCGGGAGATGAGCAGTTCTTC. Translated: CASSYSGDEQFF.

There are a few counts of this clonotype. The V gene is TRBV28, the J gene TRBJ1-5; 8 bases fit TRBD1. The CDR3 has 15 residues. Germline values: CDR1 MDHEN, CDR2 SYDVKM. After removal of 9 bases from V and 0 bases from J, the junction contained 7 bases not matched to a gene. The CDR3 nucleotides are TGTGCCAGTGCTACAGGGGGTGATAGCAATCAGCCCCAGCATTTT. This gives the protein CASATGGDSNQPQHF. Drawing the rest from reference TRBV28 and TRBJ1-5, the complete variable domain is DVKVTQSSRYLVKRTGEKVFLECVQDMDHENMFWYRQDPGLGLRLIYFSYDVKMKEKGDIPEGYSVSREKKERFSLILESASTNQTSMYLCASATGGDSNQPQHFGDGTRLSIL.

This chain joins TRBV19 and TRBJ2-5, with 11 bases fitting TRBD1. Germline CDR1 is LNHDA and CDR2 is SQIVND (reference sequence). CDR3 length: 15 residues. The junction had 6 bases not matched to a gene; V was cut back by 5 bases and J by 4 bases. The DNA for the CDR3 is TGTGCCAGTAGTTCCGGGACAGGGGGACGAGAGACCCAGTACTTC. Its translation is CASSSGTGGRETQYF.

This rearrangement joins TRBV4-1 to TRBJ2-1; TRBD1 matches 7 bases. Germline-derived CDR1 and CDR2 are MGHRA and YSYEKL. After removal of 0 bases from V and 3 bases from J, the junction contained 5 bases not matched to a gene. The length of the CDR3 is 16 residues. CDR3 DNA sequence: TGCGCCAGCAGCCAAGAGGAGACAGGGATCTACAATGAGCAGTTCTTC. As protein: CASSQEETGIYNEQFF.

This chain joins TRBV28 and TRBJ1-1; D is perhaps TRBD1 (6 bases). CDR3 length: 14 amino acids. V was shortened by 4 bases and J by 4 bases, with 13 bases between the two germline ends. Germline assignment: CDR1 MDHEN and CDR2 SYDVKM. The CDR3 region is CASSSGGAATEAFF. CDR3 DNA sequence: TGTGCCAGCAGTTCCGGGGGGGCGGCCACTGAAGCTTTCTTT.

The chain has TRBV20-1 and TRBJ2-7; 7 nucleotides align to TRBD1. V shed 5 bases and J 2 bases; nucleotides not matched to a gene: 3. CDR3 length: 12 amino acids. From germline, CDR1 is DFQATT and CDR2 SNEGSKA (reference sequence). The CDR3 loop reads CSAYGTAYEQYF. CDR3 sequence (DNA): TGCAGTGCTTACGGGACAGCCTACGAGCAGTACTTC.

V usage is TRBV20-1 and J usage is TRBJ2-3, with unresolved D. The CDR3 length is 16 residues. CDR1 is DFQATT and CDR2 is SNEGSKA in the germline V gene (reference sequence). The V and J ends lost 7 bases and 5 bases respectively, with 25 bases between them. CDR3 bases: TGCAGTGGAGAATCCCAGTTTGGTTCATATCGAGATACGCAGTATTTT. Its protein product is CSGESQFGSYRDTQYF.

V gene TRBV19 combines with J gene TRBJ2-3; D unresolved. The CDR3 sequence is 15 residues long. The germline CDR1 and CDR2 sequences are LNHDA and SQIVND (reference sequence). V shed 5 bases and J shed 9 bases, with 21 bases lying between them. CDR3 amino acids: CASSAPLGPFWTQYF. Here the CDR3 DNA reads TGTGCCAGTAGTGCCCCCCTCGGACCCTTTTGGACGCAGTATTTT.

The rearrangement links TRBV20-1 to TRBJ1-5, with no clear D. This CDR3 contains 14 residues. V lost 3 bases, J lost 2 bases, and 11 bases lay in between. The germline V gene has CDR1 DFQATT and CDR2 SNEGSKA (reference sequence). The CDR3 nucleotides are TGCAGTGCTAGTAAGGTGGAGGGCAATCAGCCCCAGCATTTT. Translating gives CSASKVEGNQPQHF.

The CDR3 DNA is TGCAGTGAGACTAGCCGGTCCGCGGCTAGTGAGCAGTTCTTC. This translates into CSETSRSAASEQFF. The J gene is TRBJ2-1, the V gene TRBV20-1, with TRBD2 matching over 7 bases. Losses at the gene ends were 7 bases for V and 9 bases for J; bases not matched to a gene: 15. The CDR3 is 14 amino acids. Germline CDR1 DFQATT, CDR2 SNEGSKA (reference sequence).

V gene TRBV4-1 combines with J gene TRBJ1-1; D is undetermined. CDR3 size: 14 residues. V lost 2 bases, J lost 0 bases, and 7 bases lay in between. CDR1 MGHRA and CDR2 YSYEKL come from the germline V gene. The DNA of the CDR3 is TGCGCCAGCAGCCAATTCAGGTTGAACACTGAAGCTTTCTTT. Protein product: CASSQFRLNTEAFF.

This clonotype was counted only a few times. The rearrangement links TRBV20-1 to TRBJ2-5; perhaps TRBD1 as D (6 bases). This CDR3 is built from 13 residues. Germline CDR1 and CDR2: DFQATT and SNEGSKA (reference sequence). V lost 3 bases, J lost 4 bases, and 12 bases lay in between. CDR3 sequence: CSARYRVTETQYF. CDR3 bases: TGCAGTGCTAGGTACAGGGTAACAGAGACCCAGTACTTC.

This chain links TRBV4-1 with TRBJ1-2; D gene uncertain. Trimming stripped 0 bases from V and 2 bases from J, with 10 bases between. The CDR3 contains 15 residues. Looked up from germline, CDR1 is MGHRA and CDR2 is YSYEKL. Here the CDR3 reads CASSQERDTNYGYTF. CDR3 DNA: TGCGCCAGCAGCCAAGAGCGTGACACCAACTATGGCTACACCTTC.

This clonotype was observed once. CDR3 residues: CASSPKEGSNTGELFF. The CDR3 DNA follows: TGTGCCAGCAGCCCCAAGGAAGGTTCGAACACCGGGGAGCTGTTTTTT. The rearrangement links TRBV7-3 to TRBJ2-2; no clear D. Per the germline V gene, CDR1 is SGHTA and CDR2 is FQGTGA. Between the trimmed V and J ends, which lost 5 bases and 0 bases, there was a span of 13 bases. CDR3 length: 16 residues.

This chain's CDR3 is CASSSNPPDTQYF. The CDR3 nucleotides are TGTGCCAGCAGTTCGAATCCCCCAGATACGCAGTATTTT. V gene TRBV28 combines with J gene TRBJ2-3; D gene ambiguous. Germline assignment: CDR1 MDHEN and CDR2 SYDVKM. Between the trimmed V and J ends, which lost 4 bases and 4 bases, there was a span of 9 bases. This CDR3 is built from 13 residues.

The chain has TRBV28 and TRBJ2-3; D may be TRBD1 (5 bases). The end of the DNA aligns better with TRBJ1-4, so the J call may be wrong. The CDR3 contains 16 residues. Per the germline V gene, CDR1 is MDHEN and CDR2 is SYDVKM. The chain's CDR3 is CASSPQGAARWEKLFF. The CDR3 nucleotides are TGTGCCAGCAGTCCACAAGGGGCCGCACGTTGGGAAAAACTGTTTTTT.

The V call is TRBV7-9, the J call TRBJ1-1, with TRBD1 matching over 8 bases. The V segment lost 3 bases and the J segment 0 bases; nucleotides outside the gene matches: 6. The CDR3 is 16 residues long. Germline CDR1 and CDR2: SEHNR and FQNEAQ (reference sequence). The CDR3 spells CASSFRQGALNTEAFF. The CDR3 nucleotides are TGTGCCAGCAGCTTTAGGCAGGGGGCACTGAACACTGAAGCTTTCTTT.

In this sample, this clonotype turned up once. J is TRBJ2-3 and V is TRBV28, with D hard to call. Germline V lookup: CDR1 MDHEN, CDR2 SYDVKM. The CDR3 sequence is 12 residues long. V lost 2 bases, J lost 7 bases, and 7 bases lay in between. The CDR3 sequence: CASSLPVHTQYF. The CDR3 DNA follows: TGTGCCAGCAGTTTACCGGTGCATACGCAGTATTTT.